The table lists the clone carrying this T cell receptor beta chain with many counts. Its cognate antigen is unknown. This specimen belongs to a study of T cells in Graves' hyperthyroidism and ophthalmopathy. Uncontrolled infection, other autoimmune disease, pregnancy and lactation each barred patients from inclusion. Diagnostic decisions used clinical symptoms, serum thyroxine and TRAb, thyroid ultrasound and orbital computed tomography. Researchers amplified the TCR beta CDR3 regions from RNA transcripts. A first-round RT-PCR of the TCR CDR3 used the HTBI primer set. TCRdb ran MiXCR on the multiplex PCR reads and lists one entry per CDR3 protein. The sample lists fewer than 450,000 distinct CDR3 sequences; about a sixth were seen once. General study results and limits: Expanded thyroid clonotypes (above 0.001) were mostly also found in blood. Ophthalmopathy and stable hyperthyroidism were told apart by a 13 V-J model.

This CDR3 is 17 amino acids long. Germline V gene data show CDR1 as MNHEY and CDR2 as SVGAGI. V gave up 0 bases and J gave up 5 bases; unmatched junction bases: 11. The receptor was isolated from a woman aged 25 to 39 with Graves' hyperthyroidism that later progressed to Graves' ophthalmopathy. Sequencing used blood. This chain links TRBV6-5 with TRBJ1-1; 8 nucleotides agree with TRBD1. The CDR3 loop is CASSYSISQGADTEAFF. DNA of the CDR3: TGTGCCAGCAGTTACTCGATATCCCAGGGGGCTGATACTGAAGCTTTCTTT.